This TCR beta chain was sequenced in a study of human T cells and chemical hapten exposure. Time point given: patch test 2, 6 weeks after DPC sensitization. Sample treatment: therapeutic diphenylcyclopropenone sensitization with weekly scalp DPC. This clonotype was found a few times. CDR1 is SEHNR and CDR2 is FQNEAQ in the germline V gene (reference sequence). V trimming: 5 bases; J trimming: 3 bases; junction bases outside the gene matches: 14. The CDR3 covers 18 residues. TCRdb re-derived calls from the RACE reads in MiXCR, one entry per CDR3 protein. The table lists a few hundred thousand distinct CDR3 sequences, over 6% of them singletons.

The chain joins TRBV7-9 to TRBJ2-1, with TRBD1 identical over 9 bases. The specimen comprised whole blood, sampled in connection with sensitization to the hapten diphenylcyclopropenone (DPC). The sequence derives from a woman aged 18-30 years with alopecia areata. Some clones in this sample may be carry-over from other donors' samples. As DNA, the CDR3 is TGTGCCAGCAGCCCTCTCCCAGGGGACAGGGTCGTCTACAATGAGCAGTTCTTC. It codes for CASSPLPGDRVVYNEQFF.